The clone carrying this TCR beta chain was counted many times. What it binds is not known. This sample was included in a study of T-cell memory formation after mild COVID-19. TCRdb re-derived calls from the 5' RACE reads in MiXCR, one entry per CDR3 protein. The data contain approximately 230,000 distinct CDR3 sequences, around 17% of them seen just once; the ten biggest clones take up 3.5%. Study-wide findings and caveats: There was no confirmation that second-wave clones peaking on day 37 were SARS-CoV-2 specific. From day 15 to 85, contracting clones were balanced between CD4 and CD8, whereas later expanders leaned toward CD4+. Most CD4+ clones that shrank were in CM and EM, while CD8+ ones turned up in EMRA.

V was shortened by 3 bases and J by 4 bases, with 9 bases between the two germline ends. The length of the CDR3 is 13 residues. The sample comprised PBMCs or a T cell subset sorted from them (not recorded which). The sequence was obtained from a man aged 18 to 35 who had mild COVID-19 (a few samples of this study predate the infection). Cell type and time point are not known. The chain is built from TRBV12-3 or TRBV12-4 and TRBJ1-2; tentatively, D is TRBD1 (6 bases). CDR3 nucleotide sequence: TGTGCCAGCAGTTTGAAAGGGGGCTATGGCTACACCTTC. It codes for CASSLKGGYGYTF.